The text below deals with one TCR beta chain. The clone's antigen remains unknown. Per-base quality was not reported, and no clone a single base away is much larger than it. The CDR3 regions of human TCRbeta chains were analyzed by immunosequencing. The paper's data handling went like this. TCRs in the repertoires were compared against a reference library of SARS-CoV-2-specific TCRs that had been generated with the MIRA antigen-specificity platform. Breadth was defined as the fraction of unique TCRs that were SARS-CoV-2-associated. Depth was defined as the fraction of total T cells that were SARS-CoV-2-associated. Using the MIRA data, every spike-specific TCR was mapped to the spike region that the TCR reacted to and assigned to either a CD4 or a CD8 class. Log10-transformed breadth and depth values were compared by one-way ANOVA with Sidak's multiple comparisons tests. TCRdb took this table from immuneACCESS and kept in-frame rearrangements with V and J called. Such tables lack part of the clones; where checked against another copy, unresolved V genes explain under half of the gap, and the rest is unexplained. The V and J calls and clone size are taken from that table; D and trimming were inferred from the DNA. The sample contains around 88,000 clones, around 90% of them found a single time. Around a tenth of the sample comes from the top ten.

This specimen's time point label, per the study, means: baseline before first vaccination. Sample treatment or condition, as interpreted from the label and publication: meningococcal conjugate vaccine given as trial control. Vaccinee samples were obtained from the UK trials COV001 and COV002, which included a single-blind randomized controlled phase 2/3 trial of AZD1222 (ChAdOx1 nCoV-19) in healthy adults. For TCRbeta chain sequencing, PBMC samples were collected from trial participants at day 0 and at day 28 after the second dose. This entry is derived from a study of T cell responses to AZD1222 COVID-19 vaccine (dated by TCRdb to the early 2020s). Notes on the research overall: TCR sequencing covered 230 to 250 trial participants: 200 to 220 given two doses of AZD1222 and about 26 given two doses of MenACWY control vaccine. Trial participants were enrolled into age subgroups of 18-55, 56-69 and 70-plus years, which contained about 160, 30 and 59 TCR-sequenced participants, respectively. General study outcomes and caveats: After two AZD1222 doses, spike-specific TCR breadth and depth were significantly higher than at day 0 and than in MenACWY recipients. No day 14 peak-response samples were available, so repertoires were characterized only after the peak T cell response. Most participants were white British and females outnumbered males, and the authors suggested that clonal diversity may have been underestimated. Conclusions about previously exposed vaccinees were limited because only a handful of AZD1222 recipients were SARS-CoV-2 seropositive at baseline. Reportedly, close to half of the unique spike-specific TCRs recognized epitopes lying outside the regions that are mutated in the B.1.351 and B.1.1.7 variants. The whole spike protein was spanned by vaccine-associated CD4 TCRs, and dominant responses were seen in regions 160-218 and 743-854. The 56-69-year group was small, and its depth increase did not reach significance, likely because of low power.

CDR1 and CDR2 are read off the germline V gene (reference sequence) as SEHNR and FQNEAQ. A distance of 6 bases separates the germline ends of V and J, which lose 2 bases and 4 bases respectively. The cysteine opens and the phenylalanine closes a CDR3 of 13 amino acids. The entry retains the CDR3 DNA only, 39 bases that are in frame from base 1. Source: peripheral blood, taken on day 0 of MenACWY control vaccination. The sequence was collected from an adult in good health. The rearranged chain carries TRBV7-9 and TRBJ1-3; too little of a D gene remains to name it. CDR3 loop: CASSLTEGNTIYF. The DNA is as follows: TGTGCCAGCAGCTTAACGGAGGGAAACACCATATATTTT.